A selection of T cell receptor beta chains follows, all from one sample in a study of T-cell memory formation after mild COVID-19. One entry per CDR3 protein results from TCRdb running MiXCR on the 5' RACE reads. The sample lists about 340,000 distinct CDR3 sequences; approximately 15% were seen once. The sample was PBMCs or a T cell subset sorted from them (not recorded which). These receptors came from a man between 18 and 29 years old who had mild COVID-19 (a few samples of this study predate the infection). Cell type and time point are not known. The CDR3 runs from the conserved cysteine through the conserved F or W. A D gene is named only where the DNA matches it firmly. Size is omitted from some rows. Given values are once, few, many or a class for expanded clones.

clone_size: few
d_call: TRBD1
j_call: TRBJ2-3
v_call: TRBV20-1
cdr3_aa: CSAFGTASDTQYF
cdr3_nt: TGCAGTGCATTCGGGACAGCATCGGATACGCAGTATTTT

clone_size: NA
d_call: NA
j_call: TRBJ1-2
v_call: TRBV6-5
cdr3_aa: CASSYQGSTAGYTF
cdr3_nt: TGTGCCAGCAGTTATCAGGGGAGTACGGCTGGCTACACCTTC

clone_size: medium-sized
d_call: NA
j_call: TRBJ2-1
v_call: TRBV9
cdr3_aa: CASSGMTSEQFF
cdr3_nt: TGTGCCAGCAGCGGGATGACTTCCGAGCAGTTCTTC

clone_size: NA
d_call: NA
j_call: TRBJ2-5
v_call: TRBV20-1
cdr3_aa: CSARKPVGETQYF
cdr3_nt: TGCAGTGCTAGAAAGCCGGTGGGGGAGACCCAGTACTTC

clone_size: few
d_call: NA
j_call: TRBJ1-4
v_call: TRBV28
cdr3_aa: CASHTWQEGPRLFF
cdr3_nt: TGTGCCAGCCATACTTGGCAGGAGGGCCCGCGACTGTTTTTT

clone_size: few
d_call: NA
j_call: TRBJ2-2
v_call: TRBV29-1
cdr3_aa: CSVERREEETGELFF
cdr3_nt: TGCAGCGTTGAGAGGCGGGAAGAGGAGACCGGGGAGCTGTTTTTT

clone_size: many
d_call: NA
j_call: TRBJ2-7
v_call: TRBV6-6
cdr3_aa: CASSYGQDRYEQYF
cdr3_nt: TGTGCCAGCAGTTACGGTCAGGACAGATACGAGCAGTACTTC

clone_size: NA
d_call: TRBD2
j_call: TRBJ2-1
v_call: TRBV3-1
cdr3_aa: CASSRKGSGGLEFF
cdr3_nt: TGTGCCAGCAGCCGAAAGGGTTCGGGGGGTCTTGAGTTCTTC

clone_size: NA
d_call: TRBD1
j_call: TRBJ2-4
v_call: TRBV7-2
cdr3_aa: CDSSPGQGSIQYF
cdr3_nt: TGTGACAGCAGCCCGGGACAGGGATCCATTCAGTACTTC

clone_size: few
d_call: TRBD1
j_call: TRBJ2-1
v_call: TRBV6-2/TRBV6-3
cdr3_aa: CASSYGTGALRGQFF
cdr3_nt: TGTGCCAGCAGTTACGGGACAGGGGCCCTCCGGGGGCAGTTCTTC

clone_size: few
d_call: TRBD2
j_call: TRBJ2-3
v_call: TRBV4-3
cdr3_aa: CASSLAGGTTSTQYF
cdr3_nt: TGCGCCAGCAGCCTAGCGGGGGGGACTACTAGTACGCAGTATTTT

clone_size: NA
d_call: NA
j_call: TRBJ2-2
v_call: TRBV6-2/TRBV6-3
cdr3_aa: CASSYGRPGLNTGELFF
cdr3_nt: TGTGCCAGCAGTTACGGGCGTCCCGGGCTGAACACCGGGGAGCTGTTTTTT

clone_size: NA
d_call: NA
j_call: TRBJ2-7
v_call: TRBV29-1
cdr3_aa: CSVEEQAGSYEQYF
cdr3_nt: TGCAGCGTCGAGGAGCAAGCCGGCTCCTACGAGCAGTACTTC

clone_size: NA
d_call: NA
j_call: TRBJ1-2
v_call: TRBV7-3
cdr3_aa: CASSLQGDGKANYGYTF
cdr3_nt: TGTGCCAGCAGCTTACAGGGCGACGGGAAAGCTAACTATGGCTACACCTTC

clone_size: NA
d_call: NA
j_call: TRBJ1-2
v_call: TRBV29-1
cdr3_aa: CSVDWLHEHLYGYTF
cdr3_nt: TGCAGCGTTGATTGGCTCCACGAACACCTCTATGGCTACACCTTC

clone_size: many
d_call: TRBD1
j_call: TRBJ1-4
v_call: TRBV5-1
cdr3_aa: CASSKQGGDEKLFF
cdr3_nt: TGCGCCAGCAGCAAACAGGGGGGGGATGAAAAACTGTTTTTT

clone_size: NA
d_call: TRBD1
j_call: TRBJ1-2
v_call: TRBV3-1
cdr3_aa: CASSPRTGPVNHGYTF
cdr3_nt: TGTGCCAGCAGTCCAAGGACAGGGCCTGTGAACCATGGCTACACCTTC

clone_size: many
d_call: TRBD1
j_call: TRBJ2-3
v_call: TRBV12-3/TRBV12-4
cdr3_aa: CASSWDRGGPPTDTQYF
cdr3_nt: TGTGCCAGCAGTTGGGACAGGGGAGGGCCCCCCACAGATACGCAGTATTTT

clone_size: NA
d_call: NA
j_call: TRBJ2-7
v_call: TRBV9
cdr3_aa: CASSLLGQGGSYEQYF
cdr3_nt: TGTGCCAGCAGCCTTTTAGGACAGGGAGGGTCCTACGAGCAGTACTTC

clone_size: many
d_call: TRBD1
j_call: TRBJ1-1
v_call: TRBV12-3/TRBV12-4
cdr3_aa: CASRGQARHTEAFF
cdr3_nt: TGTGCCAGCAGGGGACAGGCCAGACACACTGAAGCTTTCTTT

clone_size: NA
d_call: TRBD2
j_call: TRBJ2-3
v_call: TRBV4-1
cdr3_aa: CASSQDGKRGGRTQYF
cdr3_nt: TGCGCCAGCAGCCAAGATGGGAAACGGGGGGGCCGTACGCAGTATTTT

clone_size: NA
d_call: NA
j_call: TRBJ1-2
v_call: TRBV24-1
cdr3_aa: CATSQGRSGPYTF
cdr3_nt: TGTGCCACCAGCCAAGGGAGGTCCGGGCCCTACACCTTC

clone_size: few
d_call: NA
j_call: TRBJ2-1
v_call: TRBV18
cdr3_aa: CASSPLEARSGAEQFF
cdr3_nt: TGTGCCAGCTCACCACTAGAGGCGCGGTCGGGGGCTGAGCAGTTCTTC

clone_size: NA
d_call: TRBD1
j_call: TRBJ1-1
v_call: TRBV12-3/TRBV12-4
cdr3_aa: CASSLPGTGGAEAFF
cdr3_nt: TGTGCCAGCAGTCTGCCCGGGACAGGGGGCGCGGAAGCTTTCTTT

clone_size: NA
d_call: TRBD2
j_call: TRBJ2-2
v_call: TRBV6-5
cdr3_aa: CASSRTSGGAHTGELFF
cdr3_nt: TGTGCCAGCAGTCGGACTAGCGGGGGGGCCCATACCGGGGAGCTGTTTTTT

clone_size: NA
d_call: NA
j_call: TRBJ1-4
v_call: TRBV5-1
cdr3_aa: CASSHNRFDNEKLFF
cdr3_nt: TGCGCCAGCAGCCACAACAGATTCGATAATGAAAAACTGTTTTTT